This TCR beta chain derives from a study of blood T cell repertoires in COVID-19. Between the trimmed V and J ends, which lost 0 bases and 9 bases, there was a span of 12 bases. The CDR3 has 14 amino acids. CDR1 is ENHRY and CDR2 is SYGVKD in the germline V gene. Assay: immunoSEQ multiplex PCR; the TCRdb copy retains only in-frame clones and omits some. Altogether about 270,000 clones are present, around 88% being singletons, with the ten largest covering 1% to 1.5%. This clonotype was obtained from a middle-aged woman with acute COVID-19. Sequenced sample: PBMCs or T cells enriched from blood (not recorded which). J is TRBJ1-5 and V is TRBV10-3, with unresolved D. The CDR3 DNA reads as TGTGCCATCAGTGAGTCTAGTCTGCCAGGGCCCCAGCATTTT. This codes for CAISESSLPGPQHF.